The sequence of this T cell receptor (beta chain) was determined in a study of blood T cell repertoires in COVID-19 (dated by TCRdb to the early 2020s). About the investigation overall: Samples covering the acute and convalescent phases of COVID-19 were provided by collaborators in the United States, Italy and Spain. The prospective study material was composed of cDNA or gDNA derived from T cells, B-cell-depleted T cells, or PBMCs. Deeply sampled blood TCRbeta repertoires from subjects exposed to, actively infected with, or recovered from COVID-19 were included in the dataset. The repertoires were released in a freely available public database meant as a resource for research on the immune response to SARS-CoV-2. Samples came from the ongoing ImmuneRACE study (first 160 participants) plus 1,254 subjects from 6 global collaborators. Nearly every sample came with metadata listing a de-identified subject ID, COVID-19 status, age in years and sex. Where available, HLA class I and class II types were taken from metadata supplied by the sample provider and were not determined by assay-based typing. The study at large found these results: The quantity of clinical and demographic metadata differed by source and by participant and was supplied without curation.

With regard to this clone: Its antigen specificity is not known. No base qualities exist here, and no much larger clone lies one base off it.

In Seattle, one collaborating source enrolled patients while the infection was active and tracked those patients longitudinally over the course of disease. Each collaborating institution followed its own protocols to collect whole blood in K2EDTA tubes. Collaborator samples were shipped for TCRbeta analysis as frozen whole blood, isolated PBMCs, or DNA extracted from either sample type. The immunoSEQ Assay, a bias-controlled multiplex PCR, was used to amplify TCRbeta CDR3 regions from genomic DNA. The study's own analysis went as follows. The number of nucleated cells in each sample was estimated by amplification of reference gene primers within the assay. Sequence reads were collapsed and filtered to measure the absolute abundance of every unique TCRbeta CDR3 rearrangement. Productive Simpson clonality was computed per sample as the square root of Simpson's diversity index over productive rearrangements. The clones in this table, taken by TCRdb from immuneACCESS, are in-frame only. Not every clone is retained; where verified, under half of the shortfall comes from an unresolved V gene, and the cause of the rest is unknown. That table gives V, J and clone size, and the DNA gave D and trimming. The sample table contains 150,000 to 170,000 clones; only one count was recorded for around 85% of them. In total, the top ten clones hold under 0.8% of the sample.

The TCR originated in a man in his sixties with COVID-19, enrolled during active disease. Specimen: peripheral blood.

CDR3 sequence: CASRSTGGPTSSGYTF. The DNA sequence is given as TGCGCCAGCAGAAGTACAGGGGGCCCTACATCTTCTGGCTACACCTTC. The chain uses TRBV5-1 and TRBJ1-2, with 9 central nucleotides matching TRBD1. Including the terminal cysteine and phenylalanine, the CDR3 comprises 16 residues. The retained sequence is limited to the CDR3, 48 bases, with the frame set at the first base. After removal of 5 bases from V and 7 bases from J, the junction retains 15 bases not matched to a gene. The CDR1 and CDR2 encoded by the germline V gene are SGHRS and YFSETQ.